The 5 T cell receptor beta chains below all came from one sample that was sequenced in a study of blood T cell repertoires in COVID-19 (dated by TCRdb to the early 2020s). Library preparation was by the immunoSEQ multiplex PCR assay. TCRdb took over this immuneACCESS table, retaining in-frame rearrangements with V and J assigned. Such tables are incomplete; in checked studies, under half of the missing clones stem from an unresolved V gene, and the remainder is unexplained. For this sample the table gives approximately 280,000 clones, of which roughly 89% were detected only once. Of the sample, approximately 2.2% falls within the top ten clones. The sample comprised peripheral blood. The receptors were gathered from a man between 50 and 59 years old with acute or convalescent COVID-19.

A single count supports this clone. This chain connects TRBV7-9 to TRBJ2-7, with 11 bases lining up with TRBD2. Germline assignment: CDR1 SEHNR and CDR2 FQNEAQ (reference sequence). Germline trimming cut 5 bases from V and 4 bases from J; bases unmatched to any gene: 4. The CDR3 has 14 amino acids. CDR3 loop: CASSKTSGAYEQYF. CDR3 DNA sequence: TGTGCCAGCAGCAAGACTAGCGGGGCTTACGAGCAGTACTTC.

The gene calls are TRBV4-1 and TRBJ2-5; 10 nucleotides align to TRBD2. J was trimmed by 5 bases and V by 3 bases; bases with no gene match: 6. The CDR3 contains 15 residues. Germline-derived CDR1 and CDR2 are MGHRA and YSYEKL. The CDR3 spells CASSQIAGGPETQYF. CDR3 in DNA: TGCGCCAGCAGCCAGATAGCGGGGGGCCCGGAGACCCAGTACTTC.

The rearrangement joins TRBV4-1 to TRBJ1-1; 7 bases are shared with TRBD1. The CDR3 runs 14 residues. Trimming took 6 bases from V and 2 from J; bases not matched to a gene: 6. Germline-derived CDR1 and CDR2 are MGHRA and YSYEKL. CDR3: CASRMGQLNTEAFF. In nucleotides, the CDR3 is TGCGCCAGCAGAATGGGACAGCTAAACACTGAAGCTTTCTTT.

The chain joins TRBV30 to TRBJ1-3, with no clear D. This CDR3 is built from 14 residues. V dropped 2 bases and J dropped 2 bases, with 10 bases sitting between them. From germline, CDR1 is GTSNPN and CDR2 SVGIG (reference sequence). CDR3 bases: TGTGCCTGGAGTACTTTGGTAGCTGGAAACACCATATATTTT. Protein sequence: CAWSTLVAGNTIYF.

The chain combines TRBV15 with TRBJ2-2, with 8 bases that match TRBD2. Looked up from germline, CDR1 is LNHNV and CDR2 is YYDKDF (reference sequence). The ends lost 3 bases at V and 2 bases at J; junction bases unmatched: 8. This CDR3 contains 17 residues. CDR3 loop: CATSSPPGLGNTGELFF. The DNA of the CDR3 is TGTGCCACCAGCAGCCCCCCGGGACTAGGAAACACCGGGGAGCTGTTTTTT.